The rows below give T cell receptor beta chains drawn from one sample of a study of long-term antiretroviral therapy in people with HIV. Assay: immunoSEQ multiplex PCR; the TCRdb copy retains only in-frame clones and omits some. The table shows about 28,000 clones, with 80% to 85% occurring only once. The sequences come from unsorted PBMCs, collected roughly 2.7 years after starting antiretroviral therapy. The receptors derive from a man aged 25 to 45 with HIV. The CDR3 runs from the conserved cysteine through the conserved F or W. The order of the fields is CDR3 length, J gene, D gene, V gene, clone size, CDR3 protein, CDR3 DNA. A D gene is named only where the DNA matches it firmly. Where a row states a size, it is once, few, many or the class of an expanded clone; other rows omit it.

16,TRBJ1-2,TRBD1,TRBV7-2,few,CASSLSGTGGFYGYTF,TGTGCCAGCAGCTTATCCGGGACAGGGGGATTCTATGGCTACACCTTC
19,TRBJ2-7,TRBD2,TRBV4-3,NA,CASSQDPGLAGEGTYEQYF,TGCGCCAGCAGCCAAGATCCGGGACTAGCGGGAGAGGGGACCTACGAGCAGTACTTC
14,TRBJ2-3,TRBD2,TRBV9,NA,CASQREGFTDTQYF,TGTGCCAGCCAGCGGGAGGGTTTCACAGATACGCAGTATTTT
19,TRBJ1-6,TRBD1,TRBV4-3,NA,CASSQDLTGGRDYNSPLHF,TGCGCCAGCAGCCAAGATTTGACAGGGGGCAGGGATTATAATTCACCCCTCCACTTT
15,TRBJ2-5,NA,TRBV5-1,NA,CASSLSSALQETQYF,TGCGCCAGCAGCTTATCTAGCGCCCTCCAAGAGACCCAGTACTTC
13,TRBJ2-3,NA,TRBV11-2,NA,CASSYAPTDTQYF,TGTGCCAGCAGCTACGCACCAACAGATACGCAGTATTTT
14,TRBJ1-6,TRBD1,TRBV28,NA,CASSSRDSGSPLHF,TGTGCCAGCAGTTCCCGGGACAGTGGTTCACCCCTCCACTTT
13,TRBJ1-5,NA,TRBV30,NA,CAWSSGLDQPQHF,TGTGCCTGGAGTTCCGGGCTCGATCAGCCCCAGCATTTT
15,TRBJ2-1,NA,TRBV14,few,CASSQKRSSYNEQFF,TGTGCCAGCAGCCAAAAGCGGAGCTCCTACAATGAGCAGTTCTTC
18,TRBJ2-3,NA,TRBV7-2,NA,CASTIGRRGREGRDTQYF,TGTGCCAGCACCATTGGGAGGCGGGGGCGAGAGGGTAGAGATACGCAGTATTTT
17,TRBJ1-3,TRBD1,TRBV7-2,NA,CASSAPGQRTSGNTIYF,TGTGCCAGCAGCGCTCCGGGACAGCGTACCTCTGGAAACACCATATATTTT
14,TRBJ1-1,TRBD1,TRBV15,NA,CATSKQGPNTEAFF,TGTGCCACCAGCAAACAGGGGCCGAACACTGAAGCTTTCTTT
13,TRBJ2-1,NA,TRBV19,NA,CASSMGSPGEQFF,TGTGCCAGTAGTATGGGGTCCCCCGGGGAGCAGTTCTTC
15,TRBJ2-1,NA,TRBV12-5,NA,CASADSGSSYNEQFF,TGTGCTAGTGCCGATAGCGGTAGCTCCTACAATGAGCAGTTCTTC
15,TRBJ1-4,NA,TRBV9,NA,CASSAAGWDTEKLFF,TGTGCCAGCAGCGCCGCAGGATGGGACACTGAAAAACTGTTTTTT
14,TRBJ2-7,TRBD2,TRBV2,NA,CASGSASGVHEQYF,TGTGCCAGCGGGAGCGCTAGCGGGGTCCACGAGCAGTACTTC
15,TRBJ1-5,NA,TRBV5-5,NA,CASSQGESELRPQHF,TGTGCCAGCAGCCAGGGAGAGTCGGAGCTTCGGCCCCAGCATTTT
14,TRBJ1-1,NA,TRBV4-1,NA,CASSQELVSTEAFF,TGCGCCAGCAGCCAAGAACTGGTTAGCACTGAAGCTTTCTTT
13,TRBJ2-2,NA,TRBV29-1,few,CSVVHVGTGELFF,TGCAGCGTAGTCCACGTAGGGACCGGGGAGCTGTTTTTT
13,TRBJ2-7,NA,TRBV5-4,NA,CASSLEGTWVEYF,TGTGCCAGCAGCTTGGAGGGCACTTGGGTGGAGTACTTC
15,TRBJ2-7,TRBD2,TRBV7-6,NA,CASSPLSGGLYEQYF,TGTGCCAGCAGCCCCCTTTCGGGGGGGCTTTACGAGCAGTACTTC
15,TRBJ1-5,NA,TRBV30,NA,CAWRTGVSGNQPQHF,TGTGCCTGGAGAACTGGGGTTTCGGGCAATCAGCCCCAGCATTTT
12,TRBJ2-3,NA,TRBV2,NA,CASGGTADTQYF,TGTGCCAGCGGCGGGACTGCAGATACGCAGTATTTT
13,TRBJ2-7,NA,TRBV5-5,NA,CASSFTGTYEQYF,TGTGCCAGCAGCTTCACAGGGACCTACGAGCAGTACTTC
16,TRBJ1-2,TRBD1,TRBV7-9,NA,CASSPGDRLSNYGYTF,TGTGCCAGCAGCCCCGGGGACAGACTATCTAACTATGGCTACACCTTC
14,TRBJ2-7,TRBD2,TRBV7-2,NA,CASSKTSGAYEQYF,TGTGCCAGCAGCAAGACTAGCGGGGCTTACGAGCAGTACTTC
14,TRBJ1-1,NA,TRBV5-4,NA,CASSPGGSDTEAFF,TGTGCCAGCAGTCCGGGGGGGTCGGACACTGAAGCTTTCTTT
14,TRBJ1-1,NA,TRBV9,once,CASSVAREGSEAFF,TGTGCCAGCAGCGTAGCCAGGGAGGGCTCTGAAGCTTTCTTT
16,TRBJ1-5,NA,TRBV5-5,once,CASSPRDLLPPQPQHF,TGTGCCAGCAGTCCGCGGGACCTCTTGCCCCCACAGCCCCAGCATTTT
15,TRBJ1-6,NA,TRBV19,NA,CASSYQQGMNSPLHF,TGTGCCAGTAGTTACCAACAGGGCATGAATTCACCCCTCCACTTT
15,TRBJ1-2,NA,TRBV7-8,NA,CASSLVLGTDYGYTF,TGTGCCAGCAGCTTAGTACTGGGAACGGACTATGGCTACACCTTC
17,TRBJ2-7,TRBD2,TRBV7-2,NA,CASSLAPSGRVEYEQYF,TGTGCCAGCAGCTTAGCACCCAGCGGGAGGGTTGAGTACGAGCAGTACTTC
15,TRBJ1-6,NA,TRBV5-1,NA,CASSLEGTYNSPLHF,TGCGCCAGCAGCTTGGAGGGCACCTATAATTCACCCCTCCACTTT
15,TRBJ2-7,NA,TRBV7-8,NA,CASSRAGTSSYEQYF,TGTGCCAGCAGTCGTGCCGGGACGTCCTCCTACGAGCAGTACTTC
17,TRBJ2-2,TRBD1,TRBV11-2,NA,CASSLAPDRGLAGELFF,TGTGCCAGCAGCTTAGCTCCAGACAGGGGGCTCGCCGGGGAGCTGTTTTTT
15,TRBJ1-2,TRBD1,TRBV11-2,once,CASTKLDREGYGYTF,TGTGCCAGCACAAAATTGGACAGGGAGGGTTATGGCTACACCTTC
14,TRBJ2-1,NA,TRBV27,NA,CASNPGIPYNEQFF,TGTGCCAGCAACCCAGGGATCCCCTACAATGAGCAGTTCTTC
14,TRBJ2-7,NA,TRBV6-6,NA,CASRSGGSSYEQYF,TGTGCCAGCAGATCAGGGGGGAGCTCCTACGAGCAGTACTTC
16,TRBJ2-3,NA,TRBV6-6,NA,CASSYWAGRGTDTQYF,TGTGCCAGCAGTTACTGGGCGGGGCGCGGCACAGATACGCAGTATTTT
15,TRBJ1-4,NA,TRBV7-2,NA,CASSLPTATNEKLFF,TGTGCCAGCAGCTTACCAACAGCAACTAATGAAAAACTGTTTTTT
15,TRBJ1-4,NA,TRBV10-3,NA,CAISDPGRGSEKLFF,TGTGCCATCAGTGACCCTGGCAGGGGTAGTGAAAAACTGTTTTTT
11,TRBJ2-7,NA,TRBV28,few,CASSLTHEQYF,TGTGCCAGCAGTTTAACCCACGAGCAGTACTTC
11,TRBJ2-7,NA,TRBV20-1,NA,CSARGVHEQYF,TGCAGTGCTAGGGGGGTCCACGAGCAGTACTTC
17,TRBJ2-3,NA,TRBV4-3,NA,CASSQDWKASGTDTQYF,TGCGCCAGCAGCCAAGATTGGAAGGCTAGCGGCACAGATACGCAGTATTTT
14,TRBJ2-2,NA,TRBV11-1,NA,CASSLLGGTGELFF,TGTGCCAGCAGCTTACTGGGGGGCACCGGGGAGCTGTTTTTT
13,TRBJ2-7,NA,TRBV6-6,NA,CASSYSTGPEQYF,TGTGCCAGCAGTTACTCGACCGGGCCCGAGCAGTACTTC
16,TRBJ1-2,NA,TRBV9,NA,CASSVSHGKVQRSYTF,TGTGCCAGCAGCGTAAGTCACGGGAAGGTTCAGAGGAGCTACACCTTC
15,TRBJ2-7,TRBD1,TRBV28,NA,CASSPVLTGVYEQYF,TGTGCCAGCAGTCCTGTCTTGACAGGGGTCTACGAGCAGTACTTC
19,TRBJ2-3,TRBD2,TRBV4-2,NA,CASSQERRGAGGFTDTQYF,TGTGCCAGCAGCCAAGAAAGACGGGGAGCGGGGGGGTTCACAGATACGCAGTATTTT
15,TRBJ2-3,TRBD2,TRBV7-3,NA,CASSPTGGKADTQYF,TGTGCCAGCAGCCCCACGGGGGGGAAGGCGGATACGCAGTATTTT
11,TRBJ2-5,NA,TRBV6-1,NA,CASRIQETQYF,TGTGCCAGCAGGATCCAAGAGACCCAGTACTTC
17,TRBJ2-2,TRBD2,TRBV18,NA,CASSPLRTSGNTGELFF,TGTGCCAGCTCACCGCTAAGGACTAGCGGGAACACCGGGGAGCTGTTTTTT
16,TRBJ2-7,TRBD1,TRBV5-1,NA,CASSLVGTGYSYEQYF,TGCGCCAGCAGCTTGGTAGGGACAGGGTACTCCTACGAGCAGTACTTC
19,TRBJ2-2,TRBD1,TRBV29-1,NA,CSVAHTPGQGASNTGELFF,TGCAGCGTCGCCCACACTCCGGGACAGGGGGCTTCGAACACCGGGGAGCTGTTTTTT
14,TRBJ2-7,NA,TRBV19,NA,CASSIDPRTGEQYF,TGTGCCAGTAGTATAGACCCCAGGACCGGGGAGCAGTACTTC
15,TRBJ2-1,NA,TRBV4-3,NA,CASSQDFLANNEQFF,TGCGCCAGCAGCCAAGATTTTCTGGCCAACAATGAGCAGTTCTTC
12,TRBJ2-1,NA,TRBV7-9,NA,CASSLRGNEQFF,TGTGCCAGCAGCTTACGTGGGAATGAGCAGTTCTTC
13,TRBJ1-1,TRBD1,TRBV10-3,once,CAINRDRNTEAFF,TGTGCCATCAACCGGGACAGAAACACTGAAGCTTTCTTT
11,TRBJ1-4,NA,TRBV20-1,NA,CSAGVNEKLFF,TGCAGTGCTGGGGTTAATGAAAAACTGTTTTTT
13,TRBJ1-2,TRBD1,TRBV29-1,few,CSVEGQGISGYTF,TGCAGCGTTGAAGGACAGGGGATATCTGGCTACACCTTC